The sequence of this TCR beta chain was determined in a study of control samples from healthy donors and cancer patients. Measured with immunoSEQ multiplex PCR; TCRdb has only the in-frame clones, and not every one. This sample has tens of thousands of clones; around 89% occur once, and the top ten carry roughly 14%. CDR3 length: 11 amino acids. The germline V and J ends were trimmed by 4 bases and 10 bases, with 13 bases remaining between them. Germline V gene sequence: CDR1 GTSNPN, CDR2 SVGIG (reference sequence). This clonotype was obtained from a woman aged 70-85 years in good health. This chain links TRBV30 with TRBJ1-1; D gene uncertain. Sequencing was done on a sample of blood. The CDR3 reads CAWTRGGGAFF. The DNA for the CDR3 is TGTGCCTGGACCCGAGGAGGAGGAGCTTTCTTT.